This entry describes one T cell receptor (beta chain). What it binds is not known. This sample is drawn from a study of OX40 agonist ivuxolimab in advanced cancers. Findings and limits, study-wide: Nonresponders, in some cases, also had low normalized T-cell clonal expansion.

Produced via immunoSEQ multiplex PCR; TCRdb's table is partial and in-frame only. The sample lists some 47,000 clones; 75% to 85% were seen once. The material was CD4+ or CD8+ T cells sorted from blood, obtained in a trial of the OX40 agonist ivuxolimab. The sequence derives from an adult with an advanced solid tumor such as melanoma, head and neck, liver or kidney cancer.

The CDR3 region is CASSPEGWETQYF. The CDR3 nucleotides are TGTGCCAGCAGCCCCGAGGGGTGGGAGACCCAGTACTTC. V and J are TRBV5-5 and TRBJ2-5; D possibly matches TRBD1 or TRBD2 (5 bases each). The V end was cut by 4 bases, the J end by 5 bases, with 12 bases between. This CDR3 spans 13 amino acids. Germline V gene lookup returns CDR1 SGHKS and CDR2 YYEKEE (reference sequence).